This section outlines one T cell receptor beta chain sequence together with its context. Its target is not known. Scientists isolated CD4+ T cells after a roughly ten-day culture period ended. Profiled with immunoSEQ multiplex PCR; TCRdb holds only in-frame clones, not every one. The sample yields under 50,000 clones, 70% to 75% seen once. The sample is drawn from a study of vaccination effects on CD4 cells after COVID-19. The CDR3 is 15 amino acids. Germline-derived CDR1 and CDR2 are LNHDA and SQIVND (reference sequence). V shed 2 bases and J shed 10 bases, with 15 bases lying between them. V and J are TRBV19 and TRBJ1-6; tentative D call: TRBD1 (5 bases). The source of this sequence is a human donor who had a prior SARS-CoV-2 infection. This specimen was CD4+ T cells from PBMCs cultured without peptide, taken before COVID-19 vaccination. The CDR3 loop reads CASSILPRGGSPLHF. CDR3 in DNA: TGTGCCAGTAGTATACTGCCAAGGGGAGGATCACCCCTCCACTTT.